A single sample is the source of the 15 T cell receptor beta chains below, sequenced in a study of blood T cells in healthy people across ages. Through a sample-barcoded 5' primer and a J-beta primer mix, a second PCR was run for about 7 to 12 cycles. TCRdb redid the calling of the 5' RACE reads with MiXCR, one entry per CDR3 protein. The sample yields some 1,800,000 distinct CDR3 sequences, 30% to 40% seen once. Source material: blood. Every receptor here comes from a human donor in good health.

V gene TRBV3-1 combines with J gene TRBJ1-5; D is possibly TRBD1 (5 bases). This CDR3 has 14 residues. V lost 1 base and J lost 10, with 14 bases in between. Germline V gene data show CDR1 as LGHDT and CDR2 as YNNKEL (reference sequence). CDR3 in DNA: TGTGCCAGCAGCCAAGGGGGTTGGGACGATCCCCAGCATTTT. It is translated as CASSQGGWDDPQHF.

The chain combines TRBV7-2 with TRBJ1-2, with D perhaps matching TRBD1 (5 bases). There are 15 residues in the CDR3. V was clipped by 0 bases and J by 3 bases, with 11 bases between them. Germline CDR1 and CDR2: SGHTA and FQGNSA. This chain's CDR3 is CASSLAGRGDYGYTF. The CDR3 DNA sequence: TGTGCCAGCAGCTTAGCGGGGCGGGGCGACTATGGCTACACCTTC.

The rearrangement uses TRBV20-1 and TRBJ1-1; D unresolved. V was shortened by 3 bases and J by 5 bases, with 13 bases between the two germline ends. From germline, CDR1 is DFQATT and CDR2 SNEGSKA (reference sequence). The CDR3 spans 13 residues. CDR3 loop: CSASSFTRTEAFF. CDR3 sequence (DNA): TGCAGTGCTAGTTCCTTTACGAGGACTGAAGCTTTCTTT.

As concerns this clonotype: Relative to the germline gene, one junction end is altered; a read error may explain this. This chain connects TRBV7-2 to TRBJ2-7, with 7 bases lining up with TRBD2. CDR1 and CDR2 (germline): SGHTA, FQGNSA. The CDR3 is 14 amino acids. CDR3 coding DNA: TGTGCCGGCAGCCCCGGCGGACTAGGAGACGAGCAGTACTTC. Translating it yields CAGSPGGLGDEQYF.

A few counts support this clonotype. The chain recombines TRBV24-1 with TRBJ2-1, with TRBD2 identical over 9 bases. The germline gives CDR1 KGHDR, CDR2 SFDVKD. The CDR3 is made up of 15 amino acids. The junction had 3 bases not matched to a gene; V was cut back by 4 bases and J by 3 bases. The CDR3 nucleotides read TGTGCCACCAGTGAGGCTAGCGGGGACTACAATGAGCAGTTCTTC. It yields the protein CATSEASGDYNEQFF.

Only a few counts were recorded for this clonotype. The V and J genes are TRBV6-5 and TRBJ1-2, with D possibly matching TRBD1 (6 bases). Trimming removed 5 bases at V and 6 bases at J, with 22 bases between. The CDR3 length is 16 residues. Germline V gene data show CDR1 as MNHEY and CDR2 as SVGAGI. The CDR3 is CASSLSTWAGDNGYTF. The CDR3, as DNA: TGTGCCAGCAGTCTAAGTACCTGGGCAGGGGACAATGGCTACACCTTC.

Concerning this clonotype itself: One end of the junction varies from germline; a read error may be responsible. The chain is built from TRBV20-1 and TRBJ1-2; D not certain. Germline-derived CDR1 and CDR2 are DFQATT and SNEGSKA (reference sequence). The CDR3 is 12 amino acids. CDR3 loop: CSASYPLEGYTF. The CDR3 DNA reads as TGTAGTGCTAGTTACCCCTTGGAAGGCTACACCTTC.

This clonotype was counted a few times. V is TRBV6-5 and J is TRBJ1-2; D is unresolved. There are 15 residues in the CDR3. Trimming pared 3 bases from V and 6 bases from J, leaving 17 bases between. Germline V CDR1 and CDR2: MNHEY, SVGAGI. The CDR3 nucleotides are TGTGCCAGCAGTTATGCGGGGTTGAATAGTGATGGCTACACCTTC. Translated: CASSYAGLNSDGYTF.

The chain links TRBV13 to TRBJ2-5; TRBD1 might be the D (5 bases). CDR1 and CDR2 (germline): PRHDT, FYEKMQ (reference sequence). The V end lost 7 bases, the J end lost 5 bases, and 20 bases lay between the germline ends. The CDR3 consists of 15 residues. CDR3 sequence (DNA): TGTGCCAGCAACTCCATAGAGCAGGGTGAGGAGACCCAGTACTTC. Amino acids: CASNSIEQGEETQYF.

The gene calls are TRBV4-3 and TRBJ2-7, with D maybe TRBD2 (6 bases). The CDR3 has 16 amino acids. V was trimmed by 4 bases and J by 2 bases, leaving 18 bases between them. Looked up from germline, CDR1 is LGHNA and CDR2 is YSLEER. CDR3 residues: CASSRDQRGATYEQYF. The DNA of the CDR3 is TGCGCCAGCAGCCGAGATCAACGCGGGGCCACCTACGAGCAGTACTTC.

CDR3 residues: CASSQEFGGTSGGNEQFF. The CDR3 DNA sequence: TGCGCCAGCAGCCAAGAATTCGGTGGGACTAGCGGGGGGAATGAGCAGTTCTTC. The rearrangement links TRBV4-3 to TRBJ2-1; 15 nucleotides line up with TRBD2. Germline lookup yields CDR1 LGHNA and CDR2 YSLEER. The CDR3 runs 18 residues. V was pared by 0 bases and J by 7 bases, with 7 bases of the junction left unmatched.

This clonotype showed up just a few times. The chain has TRBV10-3 and TRBJ2-3; 7 bases are shared with TRBD2. Trimming took 6 bases from V and 2 from J; bases not matched to a gene: 11. The CDR3 loop spans 16 amino acids. CDR1 ENHRY and CDR2 SYGVKD come from the germline V gene. The CDR3 DNA reads TGTGCCATCAGCTTGATGGGGGGGACCACCACAGATACGCAGTATTTT. It yields the protein CAISLMGGTTTDTQYF.

This sequence joins TRBV7-9 and TRBJ1-1; TRBD1 aligns across 12 bases. Trimming cost V 6 bases and J 8 bases; bases outside gene matches: 7. This CDR3 contains 14 residues. The germline V gene has CDR1 SEHNR and CDR2 FQNEAQ (reference sequence). Written as DNA, the CDR3 is TGTGCCAGCAGGCCGGGACAGGGGGCCGGGGAAGCTTTCTTT. It codes for CASRPGQGAGEAFF.

This clonotype came up a few times. The V and J genes are TRBV20-1 and TRBJ2-7; D tentatively fits TRBD1 or TRBD2 (6 bases each). The V gene's germline CDR1 is DFQATT and CDR2 SNEGSKA (reference sequence). The CDR3 consists of 12 residues. Here the CDR3 reads CSLGGPTYEQYF. The CDR3 DNA is TGCTCGCTAGGGGGGCCTACCTACGAGCAGTACTTC.

This chain joins TRBV29-1 and TRBJ2-5, with 13 bases aligning to TRBD2. The CDR3 totals 15 residues. V lost 5 bases to trimming and J lost 2 bases; unmatched junction nucleotides: 5. The germline V gene encodes CDR1 SQVTM and CDR2 ANQGSEA. The CDR3, as DNA: TGCAGCGTTCAAGGGACTAGCGGGACGCAAGAGACCCAGTACTTC. Protein product: CSVQGTSGTQETQYF. Full variable domain (outside the CDR3, taken from reference TRBV29-1 and TRBJ2-5): SAVISQKPSRDICQRGTSLTIQCQVDSQVTMMFWYRQQPGQSLTLIATANQGSEATYESGFVIDKFPISRPNLTFSTLTVSNMSPEDSSIYLCSVQGTSGTQETQYFGPGTRLLVL.